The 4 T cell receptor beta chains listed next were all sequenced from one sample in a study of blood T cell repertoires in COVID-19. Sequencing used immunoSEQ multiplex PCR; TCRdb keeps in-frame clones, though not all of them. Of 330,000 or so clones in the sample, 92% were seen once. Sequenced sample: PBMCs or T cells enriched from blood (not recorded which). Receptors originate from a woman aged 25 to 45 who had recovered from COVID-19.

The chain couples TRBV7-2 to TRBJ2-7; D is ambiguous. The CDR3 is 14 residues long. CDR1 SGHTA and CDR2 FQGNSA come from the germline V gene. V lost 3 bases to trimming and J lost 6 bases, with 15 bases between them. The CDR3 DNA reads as TGTGCCAGCAGCTTTTTGGATCTAGAAGGCGAGCAGTACTTC. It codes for CASSFLDLEGEQYF.

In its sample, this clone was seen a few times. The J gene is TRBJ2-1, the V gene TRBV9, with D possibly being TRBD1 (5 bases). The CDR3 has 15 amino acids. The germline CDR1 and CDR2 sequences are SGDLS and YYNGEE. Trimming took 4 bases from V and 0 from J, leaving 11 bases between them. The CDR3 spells CASSPGASSYNEQFF. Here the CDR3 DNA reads TGTGCCAGCAGCCCTGGGGCTAGCTCCTACAATGAGCAGTTCTTC.

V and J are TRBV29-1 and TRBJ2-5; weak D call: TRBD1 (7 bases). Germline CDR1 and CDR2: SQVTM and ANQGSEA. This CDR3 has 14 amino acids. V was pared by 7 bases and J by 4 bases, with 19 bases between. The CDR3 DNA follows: TGCAGCGGCACCGGGACAGCGGGTGGAGAGACCCAGTACTTC. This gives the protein CSGTGTAGGETQYF.

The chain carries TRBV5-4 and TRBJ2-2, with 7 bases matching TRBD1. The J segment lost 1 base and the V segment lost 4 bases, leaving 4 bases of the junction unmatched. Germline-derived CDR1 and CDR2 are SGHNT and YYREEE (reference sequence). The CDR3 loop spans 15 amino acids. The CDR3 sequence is CASSHGQVNTGELFF. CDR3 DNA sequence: TGTGCCAGCAGCCACGGACAGGTGAACACCGGGGAGCTGTTTTTT.